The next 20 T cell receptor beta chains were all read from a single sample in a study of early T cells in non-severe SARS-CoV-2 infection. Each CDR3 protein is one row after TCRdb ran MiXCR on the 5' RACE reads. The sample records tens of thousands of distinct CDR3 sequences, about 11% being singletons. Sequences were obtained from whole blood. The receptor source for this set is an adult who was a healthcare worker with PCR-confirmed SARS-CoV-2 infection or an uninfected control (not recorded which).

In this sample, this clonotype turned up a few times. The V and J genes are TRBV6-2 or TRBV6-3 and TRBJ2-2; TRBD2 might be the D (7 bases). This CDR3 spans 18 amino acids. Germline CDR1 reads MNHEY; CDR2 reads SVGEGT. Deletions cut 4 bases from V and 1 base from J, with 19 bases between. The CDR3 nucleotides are TGTGCCAGCAGTTCGCTGTTACGGGGGGCAAAGAACACCGGGGAGCTGTTTTTT. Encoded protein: CASSSLLRGAKNTGELFF.

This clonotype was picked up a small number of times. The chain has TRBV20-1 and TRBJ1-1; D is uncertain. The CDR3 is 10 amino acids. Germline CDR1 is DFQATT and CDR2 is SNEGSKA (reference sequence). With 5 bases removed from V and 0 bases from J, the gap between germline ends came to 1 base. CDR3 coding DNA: TGCAGTGCTGTGAACACTGAAGCTTTCTTT. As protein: CSAVNTEAFF.

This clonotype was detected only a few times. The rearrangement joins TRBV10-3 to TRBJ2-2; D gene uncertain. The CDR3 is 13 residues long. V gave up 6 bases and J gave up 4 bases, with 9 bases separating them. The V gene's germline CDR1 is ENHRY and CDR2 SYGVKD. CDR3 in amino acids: CAISIEFTGELFF. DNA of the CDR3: TGTGCCATCAGCATCGAATTCACCGGGGAGCTGTTTTTT.

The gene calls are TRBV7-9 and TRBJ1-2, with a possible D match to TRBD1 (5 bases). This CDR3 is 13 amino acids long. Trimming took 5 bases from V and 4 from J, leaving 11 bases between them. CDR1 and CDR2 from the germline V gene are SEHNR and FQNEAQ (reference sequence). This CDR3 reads CASSPGQAYGYTF. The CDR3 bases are TGTGCCAGCAGCCCAGGACAAGCCTATGGCTACACCTTC. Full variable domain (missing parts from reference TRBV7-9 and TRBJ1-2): DTGVSQNPRHKITKRGQNVTFRCDPISEHNRLYWYRQTLGQGPEFLTYFQNEAQLEKSRLLSDRFSAERPKGSFSTLEIQRTEQGDSAMYLCASSPGQAYGYTFGSGTRLTVV.

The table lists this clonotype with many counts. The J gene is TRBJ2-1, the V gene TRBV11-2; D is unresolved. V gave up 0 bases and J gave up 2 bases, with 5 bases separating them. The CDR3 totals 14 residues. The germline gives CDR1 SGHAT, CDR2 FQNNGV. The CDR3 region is CASSLDGAYNEQFF. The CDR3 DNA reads TGTGCCAGCAGCTTAGACGGAGCCTACAATGAGCAGTTCTTC.

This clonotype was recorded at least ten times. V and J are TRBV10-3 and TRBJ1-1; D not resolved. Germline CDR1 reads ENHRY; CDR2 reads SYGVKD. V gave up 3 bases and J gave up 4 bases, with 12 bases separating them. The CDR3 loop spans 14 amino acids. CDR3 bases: TGTGCCATCAGTGATTGGGCAGGTGGCACTGAAGCTTTCTTT. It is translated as CAISDWAGGTEAFF.

CDR3 residues: CASSLGRTNTEAFF. CDR3 bases: TGTGCCAGCAGCTTAGGCAGAACGAACACTGAAGCTTTCTTT. The rearrangement links TRBV7-2 to TRBJ1-1, with D unresolved. Trimming left V 1 base short and J 1 base short, with 7 bases between. This CDR3 is built from 14 residues. The germline V gene has CDR1 SGHTA and CDR2 FQGNSA.

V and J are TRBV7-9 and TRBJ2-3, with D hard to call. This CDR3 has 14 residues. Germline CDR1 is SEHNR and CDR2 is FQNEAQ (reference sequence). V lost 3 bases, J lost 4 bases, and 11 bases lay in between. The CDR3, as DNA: TGTGCCAGCAGCTTTTCCTTTGCGGCAGATACGCAGTATTTT. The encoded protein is CASSFSFAADTQYF.

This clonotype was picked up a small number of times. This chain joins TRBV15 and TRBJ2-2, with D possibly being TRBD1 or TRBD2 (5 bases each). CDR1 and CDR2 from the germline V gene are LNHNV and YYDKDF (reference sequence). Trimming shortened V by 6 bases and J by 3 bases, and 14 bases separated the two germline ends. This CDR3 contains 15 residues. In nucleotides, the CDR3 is TGTGCCACCAGGGCCGGGACCCCCGACACCGGGGAGCTGTTTTTT. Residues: CATRAGTPDTGELFF.

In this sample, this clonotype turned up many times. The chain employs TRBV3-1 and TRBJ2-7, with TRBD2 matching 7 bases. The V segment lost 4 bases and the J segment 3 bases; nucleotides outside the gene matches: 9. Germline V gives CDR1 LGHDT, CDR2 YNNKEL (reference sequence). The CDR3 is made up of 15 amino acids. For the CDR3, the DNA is TGTGCCAGCAGCCTCACCCCACTAGCGAACTACGAGCAGTACTTC. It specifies CASSLTPLANYEQYF.

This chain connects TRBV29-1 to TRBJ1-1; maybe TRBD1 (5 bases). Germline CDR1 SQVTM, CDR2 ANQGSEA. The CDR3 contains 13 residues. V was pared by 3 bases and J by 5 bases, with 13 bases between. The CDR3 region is CSVETGLGTEAFF. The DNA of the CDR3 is TGCAGCGTTGAGACGGGGCTCGGGACTGAAGCTTTCTTT.

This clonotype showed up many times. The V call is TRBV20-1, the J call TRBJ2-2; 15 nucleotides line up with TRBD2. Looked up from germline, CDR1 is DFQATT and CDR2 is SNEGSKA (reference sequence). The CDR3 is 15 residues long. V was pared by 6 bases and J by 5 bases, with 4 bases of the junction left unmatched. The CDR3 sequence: CSATGLAGGTGELFF. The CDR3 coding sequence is TGCAGTGCAACAGGACTAGCGGGGGGGACCGGGGAGCTGTTTTTT.

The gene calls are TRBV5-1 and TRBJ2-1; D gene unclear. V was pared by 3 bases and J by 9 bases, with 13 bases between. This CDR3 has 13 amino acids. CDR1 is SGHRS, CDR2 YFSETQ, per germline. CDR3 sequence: CASSSPTTLEQFF. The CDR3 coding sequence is TGCGCCAGCAGCTCCCCAACAACTCTTGAGCAGTTCTTC.

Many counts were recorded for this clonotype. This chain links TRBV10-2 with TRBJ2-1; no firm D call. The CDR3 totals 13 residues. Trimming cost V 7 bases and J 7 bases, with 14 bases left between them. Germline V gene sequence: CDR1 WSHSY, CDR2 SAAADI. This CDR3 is CASKDGVGNEQFF. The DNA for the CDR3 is TGCGCCAGCAAAGATGGGGTGGGGAATGAGCAGTTCTTC.

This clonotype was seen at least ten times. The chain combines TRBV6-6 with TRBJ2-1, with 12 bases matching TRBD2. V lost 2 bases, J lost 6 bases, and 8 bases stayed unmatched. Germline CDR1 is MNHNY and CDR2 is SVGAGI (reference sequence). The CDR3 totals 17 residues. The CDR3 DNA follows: TGTGCCAGCAGTTACACCCTACTAGCGGGAGGCTCCAATGAGCAGTTCTTC. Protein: CASSYTLLAGGSNEQFF.

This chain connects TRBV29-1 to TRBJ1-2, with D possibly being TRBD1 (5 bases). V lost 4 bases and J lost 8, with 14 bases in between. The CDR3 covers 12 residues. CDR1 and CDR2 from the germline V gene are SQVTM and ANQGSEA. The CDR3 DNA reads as TGCAGCGTTGTCTCCTATGGGGACGGCTACACCTTC. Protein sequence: CSVVSYGDGYTF. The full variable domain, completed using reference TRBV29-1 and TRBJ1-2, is SAVISQKPSRDICQRGTSLTIQCQVDSQVTMMFWYRQQPGQSLTLIATANQGSEATYESGFVIDKFPISRPNLTFSTLTVSNMSPEDSSIYLCSVVSYGDGYTFGSGTRLTVV.

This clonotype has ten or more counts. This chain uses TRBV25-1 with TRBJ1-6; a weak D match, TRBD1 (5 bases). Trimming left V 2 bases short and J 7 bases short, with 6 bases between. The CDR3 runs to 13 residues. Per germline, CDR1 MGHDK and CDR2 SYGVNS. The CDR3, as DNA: TGTGCCAGCAGTGAACAGGGAAATTCACCCCTCCACTTT. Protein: CASSEQGNSPLHF.

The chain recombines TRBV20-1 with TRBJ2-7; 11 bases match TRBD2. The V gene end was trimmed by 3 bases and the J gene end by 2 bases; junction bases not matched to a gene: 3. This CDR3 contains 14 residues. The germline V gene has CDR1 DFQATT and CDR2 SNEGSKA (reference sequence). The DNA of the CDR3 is TGCAGTGCTAGGTTAGCGGGGGGGGCCTACGAGCAGTACTTC. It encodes CSARLAGGAYEQYF.

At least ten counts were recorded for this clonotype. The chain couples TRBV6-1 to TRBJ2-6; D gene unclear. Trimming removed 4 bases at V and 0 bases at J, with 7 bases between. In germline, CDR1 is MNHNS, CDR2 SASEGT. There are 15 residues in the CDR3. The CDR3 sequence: CASSGDISGANVLTF. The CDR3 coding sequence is TGTGCCAGCAGTGGTGACATCTCTGGGGCCAACGTCCTGACTTTC.

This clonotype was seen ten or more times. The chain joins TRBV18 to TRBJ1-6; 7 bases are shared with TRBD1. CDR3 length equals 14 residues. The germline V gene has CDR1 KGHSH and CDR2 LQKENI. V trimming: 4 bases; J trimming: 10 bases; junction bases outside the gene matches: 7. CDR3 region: CASSHKQGSSPLHF. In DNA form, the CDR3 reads TGTGCCAGCTCACATAAACAGGGGTCGTCACCCCTCCACTTT.